This T cell receptor (beta chain) appears in the sequencing data of a study of identical twins. Study results and caveats: Part of the zero-insertion signal could reflect confounding by invariant MAIT and iNKT cells. Within twin pairs, the out-of-frame alpha sequences they shared showed excess low generation probability.

There are 16 residues in the CDR3. Between the trimmed V and J ends, which lost 1 base and 0 bases, there was a span of 7 bases. Germline V gene data show CDR1 as LGHNA and CDR2 as YNFKEQ. TCRdb re-called the 5' RACE reads with MiXCR, one entry per CDR3 protein. The sample has hundreds of thousands of distinct CDR3 sequences; roughly 6% are singletons. Concerning this clonotype: The antigen is unknown.

The sequenced sample was naive T cells sorted from blood. The TCR sequence derives from a man between 18 and 29 years old in good health. The chain uses TRBV4-2 and TRBJ1-6; no reliable D call. The CDR3 here is CASSQARSSYNSPLHF. The CDR3 DNA reads as TGTGCCAGCAGCCAAGCCCGGAGCTCCTATAATTCACCCCTCCACTTT.